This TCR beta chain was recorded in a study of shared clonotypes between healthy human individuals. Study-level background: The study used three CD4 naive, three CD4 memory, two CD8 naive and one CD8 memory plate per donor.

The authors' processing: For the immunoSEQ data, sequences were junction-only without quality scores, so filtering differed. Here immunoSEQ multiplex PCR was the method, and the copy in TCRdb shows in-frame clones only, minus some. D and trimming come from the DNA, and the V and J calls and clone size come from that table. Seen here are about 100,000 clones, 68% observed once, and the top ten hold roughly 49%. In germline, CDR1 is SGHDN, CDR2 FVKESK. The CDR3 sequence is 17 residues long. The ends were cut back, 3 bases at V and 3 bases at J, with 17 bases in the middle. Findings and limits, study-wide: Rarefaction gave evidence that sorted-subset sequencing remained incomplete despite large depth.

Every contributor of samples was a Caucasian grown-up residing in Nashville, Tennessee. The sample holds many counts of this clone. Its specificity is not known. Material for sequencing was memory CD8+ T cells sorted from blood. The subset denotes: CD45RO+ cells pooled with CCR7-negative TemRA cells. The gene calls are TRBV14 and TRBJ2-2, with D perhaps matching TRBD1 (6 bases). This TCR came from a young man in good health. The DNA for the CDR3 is TGTGCCAGCAGCCAGTCCTACAGGGTGCGCGACACCGGGGAGCTGTTTTTT. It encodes CASSQSYRVRDTGELFF.